Shown below are 26 T cell receptor beta chains from a single sample sequenced in a study of T-cell memory formation after mild COVID-19. Via MiXCR, TCRdb re-called the 5' RACE reads, giving one row per CDR3 protein. The table includes 550,000 to 700,000 distinct CDR3 sequences, about 20% detected once. The sequencing input was PBMCs or a T cell subset sorted from them (not recorded which). The receptors originated from an adult woman who had mild COVID-19 (a few samples of this study predate the infection). Cell type and time point are not known.

CDR3 sequence: CASSSFSGSAYEQYF. The DNA for the CDR3 is TGTGCCAGTAGTAGCTTTTCGGGCAGTGCCTACGAGCAGTACTTC. The rearrangement joins TRBV19 to TRBJ2-7; no clear D. The germline V gene encodes CDR1 LNHDA and CDR2 SQIVND (reference sequence). This CDR3 contains 15 residues. Trimming removed 4 bases at V and 2 bases at J, with 15 bases between.

In its sample, this clonotype was seen a few times. The V and J genes are TRBV25-1 and TRBJ2-5; TRBD1 agrees at 7 bases. CDR1 MGHDK and CDR2 SYGVNS come from the germline V gene. The V gene end was trimmed by 5 bases and the J gene end by 2 bases; junction bases not matched to a gene: 5. This CDR3 has 14 amino acids. The CDR3 region has the DNA TGTGCCAGCAGTCGACAGGGCCCACAAGAGACCCAGTACTTC. Its translation is CASSRQGPQETQYF.

The CDR3 DNA sequence: TGTGCCAGCAGCCCAGGGGGAATGAGCACAGATACGCAGTATTTT. This sequence encodes CASSPGGMSTDTQYF. The genes are TRBV3-1 and TRBJ2-3, with 7 bases that match TRBD1. J lost 0 bases, V lost 4 bases, and 4 bases had no gene match. Germline V lookup: CDR1 LGHDT, CDR2 YNNKEL (reference sequence). CDR3 length: 15 amino acids.

The chain is built from TRBV15 and TRBJ2-1; D uncertain. Trimming removed 8 bases from V and 2 bases from J, with 13 bases in between. The CDR3 contains 14 residues. Germline-derived CDR1 and CDR2 are LNHNV and YYDKDF (reference sequence). The CDR3 DNA sequence: TGTGCCACCGGTGTTGAAACCACCTACAATGAGCAGTTCTTC. It encodes CATGVETTYNEQFF. The full variable domain, with the rest looked up from reference TRBV15 and TRBJ2-1, is DAMVIQNPRYQVTQFGKPVTLSCSQTLNHNVMYWYQQKSSQAPKLLFHYYDKDFNNEADTPDNFQSRRPNTSFCFLDIRSPGLGDTAMYLCATGVETTYNEQFFGPGTRLTVL.

The chain joins TRBV4-2 to TRBJ2-2, with D perhaps TRBD2 (5 bases). Germline values: CDR1 LGHNA, CDR2 YNFKEQ. This CDR3 has 16 amino acids. V dropped 4 bases and J dropped 1 base, with 13 bases sitting between them. The CDR3 bases are TGTGCCAGCAGCCGGGAAGCGGCGGGGAACACCGGGGAGCTGTTTTTT. Its protein product is CASSREAAGNTGELFF.

This clonotype was observed a handful of times. The chain couples TRBV20-1 to TRBJ2-3; D is perhaps TRBD1 (5 bases). Trimming left V 6 bases short and J 6 bases short, with 16 bases between. The CDR3 is 13 amino acids. Germline assignment: CDR1 DFQATT and CDR2 SNEGSKA (reference sequence). The CDR3 loop reads CSAHAGRVDTQYF. In DNA, the CDR3 is TGCAGTGCCCATGCCGGCAGGGTGGATACGCAGTATTTT.

The gene calls are TRBV20-1 and TRBJ2-1; TRBD1 is a possible D gene (6 bases). With 4 bases removed from V and 0 bases from J, the gap between germline ends came to 10 bases. CDR1 and CDR2 from the germline V gene are DFQATT and SNEGSKA (reference sequence). The CDR3 has 14 amino acids. In nucleotides, the CDR3 is TGCAGTGCTACGGACAGCTCCTCCTACAATGAGCAGTTCTTC. Its translation: CSATDSSSYNEQFF.

The rearrangement uses TRBV5-1 and TRBJ2-7; D possibly matches TRBD1 or TRBD2 (5 bases each). Trimming shortened V by 1 base and J by 0 bases, and 8 bases separated the two germline ends. CDR1 is SGHRS and CDR2 is YFSETQ in the germline V gene. This CDR3 contains 14 residues. CDR3 amino acids: CASSLHGASYEQYF. The CDR3 bases are TGCGCCAGCAGCTTGCACGGGGCCTCCTACGAGCAGTACTTC. Full variable domain (remainder filled in from reference TRBV5-1 and TRBJ2-7): KAGVTQTPRYLIKTRGQQVTLSCSPISGHRSVSWYQQTPGQGLQFLFEYFSETQRNKGNFPGRFSGRQFSNSRSEMNVSTLELGDSALYLCASSLHGASYEQYFGPGTRLTVT.

This sequence joins TRBV18 and TRBJ2-3, with 7 bases lining up with TRBD1. Germline CDR1 is KGHSH and CDR2 is LQKENI. The CDR3 loop spans 17 amino acids. V dropped 1 base and J dropped 4; count of bases not matched to a gene: 11. The DNA for the CDR3 is TGTGCCAGCTCACCACGTAGGGGACAGTTGATCGCAGATACGCAGTATTTT. The encoded protein is CASSPRRGQLIADTQYF.

The rearrangement joins TRBV9 to TRBJ2-2; either TRBD1 or TRBD2 may supply D (5 bases each). The CDR3 has 14 residues. V gave up 6 bases and J gave up 4 bases, with 13 bases separating them. Germline V gene sequence: CDR1 SGDLS, CDR2 YYNGEE. Here the CDR3 DNA reads TGTGCCAGCAAGGGACCTGTTGTCACCGGGGAGCTGTTTTTT. This codes for CASKGPVVTGELFF.

The genes are TRBV7-9 and TRBJ2-3; 11 nucleotides match TRBD2. Germline V gene data show CDR1 as SEHNR and CDR2 as FQNEAQ (reference sequence). CDR3 length equals 16 residues. Trimming removed 2 bases from V and 6 bases from J; junction bases left unmatched: 7. The CDR3 DNA sequence: TGTGCCAGCAGCTTACTAGCGGGGGGCCCAGGGGATACGCAGTATTTT. Translating it yields CASSLLAGGPGDTQYF.

The V gene is TRBV9, the J gene TRBJ1-1; D is perhaps TRBD1 (6 bases). Germline V gene data show CDR1 as SGDLS and CDR2 as YYNGEE. The CDR3 is made up of 15 amino acids. With 3 bases removed from V and 1 base from J, the gap between germline ends came to 13 bases. For the CDR3, the DNA is TGTGCCAGCAGCGCCAGACAGGCCTGGAACACTGAAGCTTTCTTT. Protein: CASSARQAWNTEAFF.

This clonotype was seen repeatedly, ten times or more. The gene calls are TRBV28 and TRBJ2-1; 10 bases map to TRBD1. CDR3 length equals 20 residues. The germline V gene has CDR1 MDHEN and CDR2 SYDVKM. Trimming took 5 bases from V and 7 from J; bases not matched to a gene: 23. The DNA of the CDR3 is TGTGCCAGCAGTCCGCGCCAATTTAATAGCCGGGACAGGGGTTGGAATGAGCAGTTCTTC. Translation: CASSPRQFNSRDRGWNEQFF.

The V gene is TRBV7-8, the J gene TRBJ2-3; 11 nucleotides match TRBD2. The CDR3 runs 17 residues. CDR1 and CDR2 from the germline V gene are SGHVS and FQNEAQ. The V gene end was trimmed by 5 bases and the J gene end by 4 bases; junction bases not matched to a gene: 11. The DNA of the CDR3 is TGTGCCAGCAGCATCACCCGACTAGCGGGGAACGCAGATACGCAGTATTTT. It encodes CASSITRLAGNADTQYF.

This clonotype occurred a few times. V and J are TRBV7-2 and TRBJ2-1; D not resolved. This CDR3 has 12 amino acids. Germline assignment: CDR1 SGHTA and CDR2 FQGNSA. V lost 3 bases and J 10 bases, leaving 10 bases between the germline ends. The CDR3 coding sequence is TGTGCCAGCAGCTTGCAAGCTTACGAGCAGTTCTTC. Encoded protein: CASSLQAYEQFF.

This clonotype was found many times. The rearrangement uses TRBV11-2 and TRBJ2-7; D uncertain. With 5 bases removed from V and 3 bases from J, the gap between germline ends came to 5 bases. This CDR3 spans 11 amino acids. Germline V gene lookup returns CDR1 SGHAT and CDR2 FQNNGV. CDR3 loop: CASSLHYEQYF. CDR3 DNA sequence: TGTGCCAGCAGCCTACACTACGAGCAGTACTTC.

The chain has TRBV13 and TRBJ2-5; 8 bases agree with TRBD2. After removal of 2 bases from V and 4 bases from J, the junction contained 6 bases not matched to a gene. Per the germline V gene, CDR1 is PRHDT and CDR2 is FYEKMQ (reference sequence). This CDR3 has 15 residues. The CDR3 DNA sequence: TGTGCCAGCAGCTTACGGGGGGGCCACGGAGAGACCCAGTACTTC. Its translation is CASSLRGGHGETQYF.

This chain connects TRBV5-1 to TRBJ2-2; D is unresolved. The V gene lost 7 bases and the J gene lost 3 bases, with 10 bases spanning the gap. Germline assignment: CDR1 SGHRS and CDR2 YFSETQ. This CDR3 is built from 13 residues. The CDR3 sequence is CASGEGDTGELFF. The DNA of the CDR3 is TGCGCCAGCGGTGAAGGCGACACCGGGGAGCTGTTTTTT.

The chain joins TRBV19 to TRBJ1-1, with TRBD1 as a possible D gene (5 bases). V lost 3 bases to trimming and J lost 0 bases, with 17 bases between them. The CDR3 extends over 17 amino acids. CDR1 is LNHDA, CDR2 SQIVND, per germline (reference sequence). CDR3 nucleotide sequence: TGTGCCAGTAGTATCCTAAGGGCAGGGCCCCTGAACACTGAAGCTTTCTTT. Encoded protein: CASSILRAGPLNTEAFF. The complete variable domain, with remaining parts taken from reference TRBV19 and TRBJ1-1, reads DGGITQSPKYLFRKEGQNVTLSCEQNLNHDAMYWYRQDPGQGLRLIYYSQIVNDFQKGDIAEGYSVSREKKESFPLTVTSAQKNPTAFYLCASSILRAGPLNTEAFFGQGTRLTVV.

This clonotype was counted ten times or more. CDR3 DNA sequence: TGTGCCAGCAGCAGATCGTCAGCGGGAGGCACAGATACGCAGTATTTT. Translation: CASSRSSAGGTDTQYF. V is TRBV7-2 and J is TRBJ2-3, with 8 bases lining up with TRBD2. V dropped 5 bases and J dropped 1; count of bases not matched to a gene: 8. The length of the CDR3 is 16 residues. The germline CDR1 and CDR2 sequences are SGHTA and FQGNSA.

This clonotype was observed a few times. The CDR3 spells CASSQSLTRGAETQYF. CDR3 nucleotides: TGCGCCAGCAGTCAGTCTCTAACAAGGGGTGCGGAGACCCAGTACTTC. The V and J genes are TRBV23-1 and TRBJ2-5; a weak D match, TRBD1 (5 bases). TRBV23-1 is identified as an open reading frame with a role that is uncertain. The CDR3 is made up of 16 amino acids. V gave up 3 bases and J gave up 5 bases, with 19 bases separating them.

V and J are TRBV6-5 and TRBJ2-3; 10 positions agree with TRBD1. J lost 0 bases, V lost 5 bases, and 11 bases had no gene match. CDR3 size: 18 residues. Germline V gives CDR1 MNHEY, CDR2 SVGAGI. CDR3 sequence: CASSPSGTGVFSTDTQYF. CDR3 DNA sequence: TGTGCCAGCAGTCCCTCGGGGACAGGGGTATTCAGCACAGATACGCAGTATTTT.

This clonotype was counted only a few times. The gene calls are TRBV6-2 or TRBV6-3 and TRBJ2-5; TRBD1 agrees at 7 bases. CDR1 MNHEY and CDR2 SVGEGT come from the germline V gene. The CDR3 runs 14 residues. With 4 bases clipped from V and 5 bases from J, the junction kept 7 bases outside the gene matches. CDR3 nucleotide sequence: TGTGCCAGCAGTTTCGACAGGGCCTGGGAGACCCAGTACTTC. Its translation is CASSFDRAWETQYF.

This sequence joins TRBV5-1 and TRBJ1-5, with TRBD1 identical over 9 bases. This CDR3 spans 16 amino acids. The V gene's germline CDR1 is SGHRS and CDR2 YFSETQ. Losses at the gene ends were 0 bases for V and 4 bases for J; bases not matched to a gene: 5. CDR3 in DNA: TGCGCCAGCAGCTTGGGCACGACAGGGGGGAATCAGCCCCAGCATTTT. This encodes CASSLGTTGGNQPQHF. Full variable domain (rest looked up from reference TRBV5-1 and TRBJ1-5): KAGVTQTPRYLIKTRGQQVTLSCSPISGHRSVSWYQQTPGQGLQFLFEYFSETQRNKGNFPGRFSGRQFSNSRSEMNVSTLELGDSALYLCASSLGTTGGNQPQHFGDGTRLSIL.

The CDR3 region has the DNA TGCGCCAGCAGCCAAGTGGGCGGCAGGCCTGAAGCTTTCTTT. It yields the protein CASSQVGGRPEAFF. This sequence joins TRBV4-1 and TRBJ1-1, with D uncertain. The germline CDR1 and CDR2 sequences are MGHRA and YSYEKL. The V end was cut by 1 base, the J end by 6 bases, with 12 bases between. There are 14 residues in the CDR3.

V is TRBV11-1 and J is TRBJ2-1; 7 positions match TRBD1. Unmatched junction bases numbered 7, after V lost 5 bases and J lost 0 bases. The V gene's germline CDR1 is SGHAT and CDR2 FQDESV (reference sequence). The CDR3 runs to 16 residues. The CDR3 region is CASSLTGASSYNEQFF. CDR3 coding DNA: TGTGCCAGCAGCCTCACAGGGGCGAGCTCCTACAATGAGCAGTTCTTC.